Listed below are T cell receptor beta chains from one sample, sequenced in a study of blood T cell repertoires in COVID-19. TCRdb keeps only in-frame clones here, not all; method: immunoSEQ multiplex PCR. The sample gives some 350,000 clones, approximately 82% of which show up once; almost 3% is in the top ten. Sequenced material: peripheral blood. These receptors were collected from a man aged 25 to 45 with active or convalescent COVID-19. Each CDR3 is given with its conserved first and last residue. A D gene is named only where the DNA matches it firmly. The size of a clone is reported for some rows only, either as once, few or many, or as a class for expanded clones.

j_call,clone_size,d_call,v_call,cdr3_aa,cdr3_nt
TRBJ1-1,.,.,TRBV12-3/TRBV12-4,CASSSGGATEAFF,TGTGCCAGCAGCTCCGGTGGGGCGACTGAAGCTTTCTTT
TRBJ1-3,.,.,TRBV30,CAWSVGGDGNTIYF,TGTGCCTGGAGTGTAGGGGGGGACGGAAACACCATATATTTT
TRBJ2-7,.,TRBD2,TRBV6-5,CASSTLAAYEQYF,TGTGCCAGCAGTACCCTAGCGGCTTACGAGCAGTACTTC
TRBJ1-1,.,.,TRBV4-3,CASSRLTNTEAFF,TGCGCCAGCAGCCGCCTAACGAACACTGAAGCTTTCTTT
TRBJ2-5,.,.,TRBV11-3,CASSSSRGWETQYF,TGTGCCAGCAGCTCCAGCCGAGGGTGGGAGACCCAGTACTTC
TRBJ1-2,.,.,TRBV19,CASSIVGRNYGYTF,TGTGCCAGTAGTATAGTGGGCAGAAACTATGGCTACACCTTC
TRBJ1-2,.,TRBD1,TRBV5-4,CASSRGRGQDYGYTF,TGTGCCAGCAGCCGGGGTAGGGGGCAGGACTATGGCTACACCTTC
TRBJ2-6,few,.,TRBV29-1,CSVDGGITGANVLTF,TGCAGCGTTGATGGGGGGATAACTGGGGCCAACGTCCTGACTTTC
TRBJ1-2,few,TRBD1,TRBV3-1/TRBV3-2,CASSHLDRTYYGYTF,TGTGCCAGCAGCCACCTGGACAGGACCTACTATGGCTACACCTTC
TRBJ1-1,.,.,TRBV7-9,CASSLVLPEAFF,TGTGCCAGCAGCTTAGTACTCCCTGAAGCTTTCTTT
TRBJ1-6,once,.,TRBV7-8,CASSPQSVAALHF,TGTGCCAGCAGCCCCCAGTCAGTAGCAGCCCTCCACTTT
TRBJ1-5,.,.,TRBV10-3,CAITIWGGDQPQHF,TGTGCCATCACCATCTGGGGGGGGGATCAGCCCCAGCATTTT
TRBJ2-5,.,.,TRBV2,CASMGWGVEETQYF,TGTGCCAGCATGGGGTGGGGAGTGGAGGAGACCCAGTACTTC
TRBJ1-5,.,.,TRBV19,CASSIAQNQPQHF,TGTGCCAGTAGTATAGCTCAGAATCAGCCCCAGCATTTT
TRBJ1-6,once,.,TRBV6-2/TRBV6-3,CASSFAGNNSPLHF,TGTGCCAGCAGTTTTGCAGGGAACAATTCACCCCTCCACTTT
TRBJ1-3,few,TRBD1,TRBV30,CAWSPDRVNTIYF,TGTGCCTGGAGCCCAGACAGGGTAAACACCATATATTTT
TRBJ1-2,.,.,TRBV5-1,CASSTPGVDGYTF,TGCGCCAGCAGCACGCCCGGGGTGGATGGCTACACCTTC
TRBJ1-1,.,.,TRBV7-2,CASSLAQGNTEAFF,TGTGCCAGCAGCTTAGCTCAGGGTAACACTGAAGCTTTCTTT
TRBJ2-1,few,.,TRBV19,CASSIGASTPNEQFF,TGTGCCAGTAGTATAGGGGCTAGCACTCCCAATGAGCAGTTCTTC
TRBJ1-1,.,TRBD1,TRBV11-2,CASSPTQGEDTEAFF,TGTGCCAGCAGCCCAACACAGGGGGAGGACACTGAAGCTTTCTTT
TRBJ1-6,.,TRBD1,TRBV5-1,CASSPRTGKYSPLHF,TGCGCCAGCAGCCCGAGGACAGGGAAGTATTCACCCCTCCACTTT
TRBJ1-5,.,.,TRBV7-8,CASSFVGALTNQPQHF,TGTGCCAGCAGCTTCGTGGGGGCCCTCACAAATCAGCCCCAGCATTTT
TRBJ2-7,once,TRBD2,TRBV4-1,CASSQDLGGRAGAYEQYF,TGCGCCAGCAGCCAAGATCTTGGCGGGAGGGCCGGAGCCTACGAGCAGTACTTC
TRBJ1-6,.,.,TRBV7-8,CASSSGDRQNSPLHF,TGTGCCAGCAGCTCGGGGGATCGACAAAATTCACCCCTCCACTTT
TRBJ2-2,few,.,TRBV2,CASRGGTNTGELFF,TGTGCCAGCAGAGGGGGAACGAACACCGGGGAGCTGTTTTTT
TRBJ1-5,.,.,TRBV11-3,CASSLAQGKGLDQPQHF,TGTGCCAGCAGCTTAGCACAGGGAAAGGGCTTGGATCAGCCCCAGCATTTT
TRBJ2-7,.,.,TRBV5-5,CASSSPLASGEQYF,TGTGCCAGCAGCTCGCCCTTAGCCTCGGGGGAGCAGTACTTC
TRBJ2-7,.,TRBD2,TRBV30,CAWTPGRTYEQYF,TGTGCCTGGACCCCCGGGAGGACCTACGAGCAGTACTTC
TRBJ1-1,.,.,TRBV7-3,CASSSGGVNTEAFF,TGTGCCAGCAGCTCGGGGGGCGTGAACACTGAAGCTTTCTTT
TRBJ1-1,.,.,TRBV19,CASSIGGKKNTEAFF,TGTGCCAGTAGTATAGGAGGTAAGAAGAACACTGAAGCTTTCTTT
TRBJ2-1,.,TRBD2,TRBV2,CASSAGLAANEQFF,TGTGCCAGCAGTGCGGGACTAGCGGCTAATGAGCAGTTCTTC
TRBJ2-7,.,.,TRBV3-1/TRBV3-2,CASSDTGRSSYEQYF,TGTGCCAGCAGCGATACCGGGAGAAGCTCCTACGAGCAGTACTTC
TRBJ1-5,.,.,TRBV28,CASSTGSGSNQPQHF,TGTGCCAGCAGTACGGGATCCGGAAGCAATCAGCCCCAGCATTTT
TRBJ1-4,.,TRBD1,TRBV24-1,CATSQTGAGEKLFF,TGTGCCACCAGCCAAACAGGGGCGGGTGAAAAACTGTTTTTT
TRBJ1-4,.,.,TRBV7-8,CASSLERQINEKLFF,TGTGCCAGCAGCTTAGAGAGGCAGATAAATGAAAAACTGTTTTTT
TRBJ2-6,.,.,TRBV28,CASSLIRPTTGANVLTF,TGTGCCAGCAGTTTAATCCGGCCCACTACGGGGGCCAACGTCCTGACTTTC
TRBJ2-7,.,.,TRBV3-1/TRBV3-2,CASSQGTGYEQYF,TGTGCCAGCAGCCAAGGCACAGGCTACGAGCAGTACTTC
TRBJ1-3,.,TRBD1,TRBV18,CASSPTGERGGNTIYF,TGTGCCAGCTCACCTACAGGGGAAAGAGGCGGAAACACCATATATTTT
TRBJ2-3,.,.,TRBV24-1,CATRNGDTQYF,TGTGCCACCAGGAACGGTGATACGCAGTATTTT
TRBJ2-7,.,TRBD2,TRBV19,CASSFLALGLAAPGDEQYF,TGTGCCAGTAGTTTCCTCGCCTTGGGACTAGCGGCCCCCGGGGACGAGCAGTACTTC
TRBJ2-3,.,TRBD2,TRBV5-1,CASSAGLAGTDTQYF,TGCGCCAGCAGCGCCGGACTAGCGGGCACAGATACGCAGTATTTT
TRBJ1-6,.,.,TRBV11-2,CASSLGGGVTLHF,TGTGCCAGCAGCTTAGGGGGCGGGGTTACCCTCCACTTT
TRBJ2-7,.,TRBD2,TRBV4-3,CASSQEGGTAPYF,TGCGCCAGCAGCCAAGAGGGAGGGACGGCCCCGTACTTC
TRBJ2-3,.,TRBD2,TRBV28,CASTSGGVANTQYF,TGTGCCAGCACCTCGGGGGGGGTAGCAAATACGCAGTATTTT
TRBJ1-1,.,TRBD1,TRBV27,CASSLWTGLGTEAFF,TGTGCCAGCAGTTTATGGACAGGCCTGGGAACTGAAGCTTTCTTT
TRBJ2-1,once,.,TRBV24-1,CATSDPGSNNEQFF,TGTGCCACCAGTGACCCGGGGTCTAACAATGAGCAGTTCTTC
TRBJ2-7,once,TRBD1,TRBV18,CASSPSSTGEREQYF,TGTGCCAGCTCACCCTCGTCGACAGGGGAGCGTGAGCAGTACTTC
TRBJ1-2,few,TRBD1,TRBV5-4,CASSSDRGLNGYTF,TGTGCCAGCAGCTCTGACAGGGGGCTTAATGGCTACACCTTC
TRBJ2-2,.,.,TRBV20-1,CSASERGQANTGELFF,TGCAGTGCTAGTGAACGTGGGCAAGCGAACACCGGGGAGCTGTTTTTT
TRBJ2-3,.,.,TRBV24-1,CATSAPEGVIGADTQYF,TGTGCCACCAGCGCCCCCGAGGGGGTAATCGGGGCAGATACGCAGTATTTT
TRBJ2-5,.,.,TRBV29-1,CSVEDQWAFQETQYF,TGCAGCGTTGAAGATCAATGGGCGTTCCAAGAGACCCAGTACTTC
TRBJ1-6,.,.,TRBV7-2,CASSLRQAYNSPLHF,TGTGCCAGCAGCTTGAGACAGGCGTATAATTCACCCCTCCACTTT
TRBJ2-2,.,.,TRBV18,CASSPSGGLTGELFF,TGTGCCAGCTCACCATCGGGGGGCCTAACCGGGGAGCTGTTTTTT